These 5 T cell receptor beta chains came from one sample sequenced in a study of graft-versus-host responses after intestinal transplantation. Profiling relied on immunoSEQ multiplex PCR, and the TCRdb table lists in-frame clones only, not all of them. The sample comprises 15,000 to 20,000 clones, roughly 82% of which are singletons, and roughly 5% rests with the top ten. The graft tissue was processed, and this released both intraepithelial and lamina propria lymphocytes. The sequences come from ileum tissue, collected 17 days after transplant. These receptor sequences come from a human patient who received an intestinal transplant, so some T cells may come from the graft donor.

V is TRBV4-3 and J is TRBJ1-3; D may be TRBD1 (5 bases). This CDR3 has 15 amino acids. Trimming removed 1 base at V and 4 bases at J, with 11 bases between. The germline gives CDR1 LGHNA, CDR2 YSLEER. CDR3 region: CASSQVAGVGNTIYF. The CDR3 bases are TGCGCCAGCAGCCAAGTAGCGGGGGTCGGAAACACCATATATTTT.

In this sample, this clone is medium-sized (0.01 to 0.1%). This chain joins TRBV6-6 and TRBJ1-3; 7 bases are a match to TRBD1. Germline values: CDR1 MNHNY, CDR2 SVGAGI (reference sequence). V shed 6 bases and J 1 base; nucleotides not matched to a gene: 3. This CDR3 spans 14 amino acids. In DNA, the CDR3 is TGTGCCAGCAGCCTACAGGGGTCTGGAAACACCATATATTTT. Residues: CASSLQGSGNTIYF.

This sequence joins TRBV21-1 and TRBJ2-5. TRBV21-1 is annotated as a pseudogene. The CDR3 is made up of 15 amino acids. The CDR3 bases are TGTGCCAGCAGCAAAGTAAGAGGGACCCAAGAGACCCAGTACTTC. Amino acid sequence: CASSKVRGTQETQYF.

The chain employs TRBV19 and TRBJ2-7; D possibly corresponds to TRBD1 (5 bases). Germline CDR1 reads LNHDA; CDR2 reads SQIVND (reference sequence). CDR3 size: 13 residues. V dropped 3 bases and J dropped 3 bases, with 9 bases sitting between them. The CDR3: CASSIDSYYEQYF. The CDR3 bases are TGTGCCAGTAGTATTGACAGCTACTACGAGCAGTACTTC.

The table lists this clone with a count of one. The rearrangement joins TRBV7-6 to TRBJ2-3; unclear D gene. Trimming pared 5 bases from V and 2 bases from J, leaving 20 bases between. CDR3 length: 17 residues. Per the germline V gene, CDR1 is SGHVS and CDR2 is FNYEAQ. This CDR3 reads CASSLSSRRRPTDTQYF. CDR3 DNA: TGTGCCAGCAGCCTGTCCTCGAGGCGGAGACCCACAGATACGCAGTATTTT.